These 4 T cell receptor beta chains share one sample of origin, sequenced in a study of T cell repertoires in cytomegalovirus infection. TCRdb re-derived calls from the reads in MiXCR, one entry per CDR3 protein. This table holds approximately 70,000 distinct CDR3 sequences, 20% to 25% found once. Their antigens are not known. Source material: PBMCs, sequenced either directly or after in vitro stimulation (not recorded which). The receptor source for this set is a human donor in good health (CMV status not recorded). Some clones in this sample may be carry-over from other donors' samples.

This clonotype was recorded at least ten times. CDR3: CASSLVRSNTDTQYF. Written as DNA, the CDR3 is TGTGCCAGCAGCTTAGTGCGGTCAAACACAGATACGCAGTATTTT. The V gene is TRBV7-6, the J gene TRBJ2-3; D is unclear. V lost 1 base, J lost 2 bases, and 10 bases lay in between. This CDR3 spans 15 amino acids. Germline values: CDR1 SGHVS, CDR2 FNYEAQ. Based on the CDR3 plus reference TRBV7-6 and TRBJ2-3, the full variable domain is GAGVSQSPRYKVTKRGQDVALRCDPISGHVSLYWYRQALGQGPEFLTYFNYEAQQDKSGLPNDRFSAERPEGSISTLTIQRTEQRDSAMYRCASSLVRSNTDTQYFGPGTRLTVL.

At least ten counts were recorded for this clonotype. The rearrangement joins TRBV6-4 to TRBJ2-1; D may be TRBD2 (5 bases). Germline assignment: CDR1 MRHNA and CDR2 SNTAGT. CDR3 length: 15 amino acids. Trimming stripped 0 bases from V and 0 bases from J, with 6 bases between. Here the CDR3 reads CASSDSSGSYNEQFF. CDR3 in DNA: TGTGCCAGCAGTGACTCGAGCGGCTCCTACAATGAGCAGTTCTTC.

V usage is TRBV14 and J usage is TRBJ1-2, with D hard to call. CDR3 length: 16 amino acids. Germline V gene data show CDR1 as SGHDN and CDR2 as FVKESK. V dropped 0 bases and J dropped 7 bases, with 18 bases sitting between them. DNA of the CDR3: TGTGCCAGCAGCCAAGATGGAGTCCCTTTGAATGTTGGCTACACCTTC. It specifies CASSQDGVPLNVGYTF.

At least ten counts were recorded for this clonotype. The chain has TRBV12-3 or TRBV12-4 and TRBJ2-2; tentatively, D is TRBD1 (6 bases). The CDR3 extends over 13 amino acids. Trimming removed 7 bases from V and 5 bases from J, with 11 bases in between. CDR3 in amino acids: CASTRTETGELFF. The CDR3 bases are TGTGCCAGCACTCGGACAGAGACCGGGGAGCTGTTTTTT.